These T cell receptor beta chains were read from a single sample in a study of blood T cell repertoires in COVID-19. Clones were read by immunoSEQ multiplex PCR, and TCRdb kept only the in-frame ones, dropping some. The table has around 360,000 clones, roughly 84% seen once. Sample: PBMCs or T cells enriched from blood (not recorded which). Source of these receptors: a woman in her twenties or thirties who had recovered from COVID-19. Both conserved end residues are part of each CDR3. D genes are given only for firm matches. Clone size, where shown, is once, few, many, or a class for clones that have expanded.

clone size	CDR3 length	V gene	J gene	D gene	CDR3 DNA	CDR3 protein
NA	16	TRBV15	TRBJ1-5	NA	TGTGCCACCGGGGGCCCAATACTTAATAGCAATCAGCCCCAGCATTTT	CATGGPILNSNQPQHF
NA	17	TRBV25-1	TRBJ2-1	TRBD1	TGTGCCAGCAGTGAATTCTACAGGGGGCCACGGAACAATGAGCAGTTCTTC	CASSEFYRGPRNNEQFF
NA	16	TRBV3-1/TRBV3-2	TRBJ2-7	TRBD2	TGTGCCAGCAGCCCCAACCCGACTAGCGGGGTCTACGAGCAGTACTTC	CASSPNPTSGVYEQYF
once	18	TRBV4-1	TRBJ1-6	NA	TGCGCCAGCAGCCAAGAGGGAGGGGGTCGGTCCTATAATTCACCCCTCCACTTT	CASSQEGGGRSYNSPLHF
NA	17	TRBV12-5	TRBJ1-1	TRBD1	TGTGCTAGTGGTTTGGTTACTACCGGGACAGGGTTGACTGAAGCTTTCTTT	CASGLVTTGTGLTEAFF
NA	16	TRBV2	TRBJ2-7	NA	TGTGCCAGCAGTGAAGCGACGCGGAGGAAAACCTACGAGCAGTACTTC	CASSEATRRKTYEQYF
NA	15	TRBV27	TRBJ1-1	NA	TGTGCCAGCAGTTTATCGCCTCGGAGGGCCACTGAAGCTTTCTTT	CASSLSPRRATEAFF
NA	15	TRBV28	TRBJ1-4	NA	TGTGCCAGCAGGAGCTGGGACACCACTAATGAAAAACTGTTTTTT	CASRSWDTTNEKLFF
NA	11	TRBV7-3	TRBJ1-2	NA	TGTGCCAGCAGCATTCAAACAGGGAAGGCCTTC	CASSIQTGKAF
NA	16	TRBV4-1	TRBJ1-6	NA	TGCGCCAGCAGCCAAGCAGAAGGGGTGGTAAATTCACCCCTCCACTTT	CASSQAEGVVNSPLHF
NA	14	TRBV11-2	TRBJ2-2	NA	TGTGCCAGCACCCCAGGGACATATAACGGGGAGCTGTTTTTT	CASTPGTYNGELFF
NA	14	TRBV19	TRBJ2-7	NA	TGTGCCAGTAGTATTGTAGCGGACCTTGGGGAGCAGTACTTC	CASSIVADLGEQYF
NA	13	TRBV19	TRBJ2-3	NA	TGTGCCAGTAGCCCTCCCCTGACAGATACGCAGTATTTT	CASSPPLTDTQYF
once	19	TRBV5-8	TRBJ1-6	TRBD1	TGTGCCAGCAGCCCGGGAGGCCCCCGCACCGGGACAGGGCATTCACCCCTCCACTTT	CASSPGGPRTGTGHSPLHF
NA	13	TRBV30	TRBJ1-2	TRBD1	TGTGCCTGGAGTGAACAGGGGGCATATGGCTACACCTTC	CAWSEQGAYGYTF
NA	16	TRBV28	TRBJ1-2	NA	TGTGCCAGCACCCTGACAGGCAGTATCTACCCCGGTGGCTACACCTTC	CASTLTGSIYPGGYTF
NA	17	TRBV18	TRBJ2-2	NA	TGTGCCAGCTCACCAACTGGTCTTACCCTGAACACCGGGGAGCTGTTTTTT	CASSPTGLTLNTGELFF
NA	14	TRBV5-8	TRBJ2-1	TRBD2	TGTGCCAGCAGCTTGGGACTAGCTTGGAATGAGCAGTTCTTC	CASSLGLAWNEQFF
NA	15	TRBV7-6	TRBJ1-4	NA	TGTGCCAGCAGCTTAATGGTCGGGATGGGAGAAAAACTGTTTTTT	CASSLMVGMGEKLFF
NA	14	TRBV28	TRBJ2-5	NA	TGTGCCAGCAGTTTACGCGGGAACCAAGAGACCCAGTACTTC	CASSLRGNQETQYF
NA	14	TRBV5-6	TRBJ2-1	NA	TGTGCCAGCAGCTTGCTCACACAGGGCGATGAGCAGTTCTTC	CASSLLTQGDEQFF
NA	16	TRBV23-1	TRBJ1-3	NA	TGCGCCAGCAGTCAATCAGAGGGCATCTCTGGAAACACCATATATTTT	CASSQSEGISGNTIYF
NA	16	TRBV28	TRBJ2-2	NA	TGTGCCAGCAGTCAGGGGGGAAAAGGGAACACCGGGGAGCTGTTTTTT	CASSQGGKGNTGELFF
few	12	TRBV5-8	TRBJ1-2	NA	TGTGCCAGCAGCCTTCCACAGTATGGCTACACCTTC	CASSLPQYGYTF
NA	17	TRBV7-2	TRBJ1-2	TRBD1	TGTGCCAGCAGCGCCCGCCCACAGGGGGAGATCAACTATGGCTACACCTTC	CASSARPQGEINYGYTF
NA	16	TRBV13	TRBJ2-3	NA	TGTGCCAGCAGCTCGTACTCCCGATTTGCCACAGATACGCAGTATTTT	CASSSYSRFATDTQYF
NA	16	TRBV3-1/TRBV3-2	TRBJ2-7	TRBD2	TGTGCCAGCAGCCAAGATATACTAGCGGGACCCCACGAGCAGTACTTC	CASSQDILAGPHEQYF
NA	15	TRBV7-2	TRBJ2-7	NA	TGTGCCAGCAGCCTAACTGGGGACTCGTCCTACGAGCAGTACTTC	CASSLTGDSSYEQYF
few	15	TRBV7-8	TRBJ1-3	NA	TGTGCCAGCAGCGGCAGGGTCCTCTCTGGAAACACCATATATTTT	CASSGRVLSGNTIYF
NA	15	TRBV6-4	TRBJ2-1	TRBD2	TGTGCCAGCAGTGTTTCGGGAGGGGAGTACAATGAGCAGTTCTTC	CASSVSGGEYNEQFF
NA	14	TRBV29-1	TRBJ2-1	NA	TGCAGCGTTGAGGGGGGGCGCGAATTTAATGAGCAGTTCTTC	CSVEGGREFNEQFF
NA	12	TRBV27	TRBJ1-2	NA	TGTGCCAGCAGGGGCAGCTACTATGGCTACACCTTC	CASRGSYYGYTF
NA	13	TRBV19	TRBJ1-6	NA	TGTGCCAGTAGTATTGGAACTCGGGCACCCCTCCACTTT	CASSIGTRAPLHF
NA	14	TRBV28	TRBJ2-7	TRBD2	TGTGCCAGCAGTTTAACGGGAGGCGTCTACGAGCAGTACTTC	CASSLTGGVYEQYF
NA	16	TRBV27	TRBJ2-3	NA	TGTGCCAGCAGTTTATGGGAGGCCACTAGCACAGATACGCAGTATTTT	CASSLWEATSTDTQYF
NA	18	TRBV5-5	TRBJ2-3	TRBD2	TGTGCCAGCAGCTTGTGGACTAGTGAGATTCCCGGGGGAGATACGCAGTATTTT	CASSLWTSEIPGGDTQYF
NA	13	TRBV3-1/TRBV3-2	TRBJ2-7	NA	TGTGCCAGCAGCCCCGGCAGGACCTACGAGCAGTACTTC	CASSPGRTYEQYF
NA	15	TRBV7-6	TRBJ2-1	TRBD2	TGTGCCAGCAGCTTAGCAGCGGGAGCCCCCAATGAGCAGTTCTTC	CASSLAAGAPNEQFF
NA	15	TRBV6-5	TRBJ2-2	NA	TGTGCCAGCAGGCCCGGACAGTTGAACACCGGGGAGCTGTTTTTT	CASRPGQLNTGELFF
NA	16	TRBV6-5	TRBJ1-5	NA	TGTGCCAGCAGTTACGGACGGGGGGTAAGCAATCAGCCCCAGCATTTT	CASSYGRGVSNQPQHF
few	15	TRBV19	TRBJ2-5	NA	TGTGCCAGTAGTATAGACCCGGACACCCAAGAGACCCAGTACTTC	CASSIDPDTQETQYF
NA	15	TRBV19	TRBJ2-7	TRBD1	TGTGCCAGTAGTATTGACCAGGGGGCGTCCTACGAGCAGTACTTC	CASSIDQGASYEQYF
NA	15	TRBV3-1/TRBV3-2	TRBJ2-7	TRBD2	TGTGCCAGCAGCCAAGGGTCGGGGGGTGGCTACGAGCAGTACTTC	CASSQGSGGGYEQYF
NA	13	TRBV13	TRBJ2-1	NA	TGTGCCAGCAGCTTGGGGGATAGCGGTGAGCAGTTCTTC	CASSLGDSGEQFF
NA	15	TRBV6-5	TRBJ2-1	TRBD1	TGTGCCAGCAGTTACTCGAAGGGGGCCCACAATGAGCAGTTCTTC	CASSYSKGAHNEQFF
few	14	TRBV7-9	TRBJ1-1	NA	TGTGCCAGCAGCCCAGGGATGGGAAACACTGAAGCTTTCTTT	CASSPGMGNTEAFF
NA	14	TRBV6-5	TRBJ2-5	TRBD2	TGTGCTACAGGAGACGCAGGGAGGGGCGAGACCCAGTACTTC	CATGDAGRGETQYF
NA	18	TRBV5-8	TRBJ2-5	NA	TGTGCCAGCAGCTTAGGCTCAGGGGCGACCGGGGGGCGAGAGACCCAGTACTTC	CASSLGSGATGGRETQYF
NA	17	TRBV2	TRBJ1-6	NA	TGTGCCAGCAGTGAAACGTACTCTGGCTCCTATAATTCACCCCTCCACTTT	CASSETYSGSYNSPLHF
NA	15	TRBV7-6	TRBJ2-1	TRBD1	TGTGCCAGCAGCATAGGGACAGATAATTACAATGAGCAGTTCTTC	CASSIGTDNYNEQFF
NA	15	TRBV10-2	TRBJ2-7	TRBD1	TGCGCCAGCAGTGCCCAGGGGACAGCATCCTACGAGCAGTACTTC	CASSAQGTASYEQYF
NA	16	TRBV5-1	TRBJ2-3	NA	TGCGCCAGCAGCACGGAGGCGGGGGCGACCACAGATACGCAGTATTTT	CASSTEAGATTDTQYF
NA	14	TRBV5-4	TRBJ2-3	NA	TGTGCCAGCAGGAATGGGCAGGGGACAGATACGCAGTATTTT	CASRNGQGTDTQYF
NA	14	TRBV6-5	TRBJ1-5	NA	TGTGCCAGCAGTCCCCCGGACAACAATCAGCCCCAGCATTTT	CASSPPDNNQPQHF